This TCR beta chain was sequenced during a study of T cell changes during pregnancy in multiple sclerosis (dated by TCRdb to the late 2010s). Concerning the study at large: In women with multiple sclerosis, the researchers looked at how the T cell repertoire shifted as pregnancy progressed.

The CDR3 starts with the cysteine, ends with the phenylalanine, and has 16 residues. Only the CDR3 region is kept as DNA, spanning 48 bases read in frame from base 1. CDR1 SGHDT and CDR2 YYEEEE were looked up in the germline V gene. V and J are trimmed by 0 bases and 2 bases, and the gene matches miss 4 bases of the junction. Libraries were built with the immunoSEQ multiplex PCR assay. The source is immuneACCESS, and TCRdb retained only in-frame sequences with V and J called. Part of the clones is not carried over; for the studies checked, unresolved V genes explain less than half of this, and the remainder is unexplained. The sample has roughly 30,000 clones on record, under 90% of them singletons. The top ten clones comprise 7% to 10% of the sample. A word on this clone: Its cognate antigen has yet to be identified. It has no much larger one-base neighbor in the sample; base qualities were not kept.

The source was CD8+ T cells from peripheral blood mononuclear cells, collected after pregnancy. The receptor's source is a female donor with multiple sclerosis, enrolled in a pregnancy study. This receptor chain uses TRBV5-6 and TRBJ2-3; 9 of the junction bases match TRBD2. The CDR3 region reads CASSLAVAGDTDTQYF. The sequence in DNA is TGTGCCAGCAGCTTGGCCGTAGCGGGAGACACAGATACGCAGTATTTT.